This is a list of T cell receptor beta chains from one sample in a study of CD8 T cells in ankylosing spondylitis. TCRdb called the 5' RACE reads again in MiXCR, with one record for every CDR3 protein. The profile shows 450,000 to 550,000 distinct CDR3 sequences, approximately 5.3% of them singletons. Sequencing input: blood, either unsorted or a sorted T cell fraction (not recorded which). The source of these receptors is a male donor with ankylosing spondylitis. The CDR3 runs from the conserved cysteine through the conserved F or W. A D gene is named only where the DNA matches it firmly. Each size is once, few or many counts, or a class when the clone is expanded.

abundance	d_gene	v_gene	j_gene	CDR3aa	CDR3nt
few	-	TRBV4-2	TRBJ2-7	CASSHPGSYHEQYF	TGTGCCAGCAGCCACCCCGGGAGCTACCACGAGCAGTACTTC
many	-	TRBV11-2	TRBJ2-7	CASSPVAGLDLSAYEQYF	TGTGCCAGCAGCCCCGTGGCGGGTCTAGATCTTTCGGCCTACGAGCAGTACTTC
many	TRBD2	TRBV5-1	TRBJ2-7	CASSPSGGSNYEQYF	TGCGCCAGCAGCCCAAGCGGGGGGTCGAACTACGAGCAGTACTTC
many	-	TRBV4-2	TRBJ1-3	CASSRSGEGNTIYF	TGTGCCAGCAGCCGCTCAGGGGAAGGAAACACCATATATTTT
many	TRBD1	TRBV4-2	TRBJ2-7	CASSQVGTGEYEQYF	TGTGCCAGCAGCCAAGTCGGGACAGGGGAGTACGAGCAGTACTTC
many	-	TRBV3-1	TRBJ1-1	CASSKGVNTEAFF	TGTGCCAGCAGCAAGGGGGTGAACACTGAAGCTTTCTTT
many	TRBD2	TRBV7-8	TRBJ2-4	CASTAGDIQYF	TGTGCCAGCACCGCGGGGGACATTCAGTACTTC
many	-	TRBV7-2	TRBJ1-3	CASSLARGSGNTIYF	TGTGCCAGCAGCTTAGCGAGGGGTTCCGGAAACACCATATATTTT
many	TRBD1	TRBV6-5	TRBJ1-1	CASSFYLGTGLRMNTEAFF	TGTGCCAGCAGTTTCTATTTAGGGACAGGGTTAAGAATGAACACTGAAGCTTTCTTT
many	-	TRBV5-1	TRBJ1-5	CASSVGGSGNQPQHF	TGCGCCAGCAGCGTGGGGGGTTCGGGCAATCAGCCCCAGCATTTT
many	TRBD2	TRBV15	TRBJ2-1	CATSIGTSLGDEQFF	TGTGCCACCAGCATAGGGACTAGCTTGGGGGATGAGCAGTTCTTC
many	TRBD1	TRBV29-1	TRBJ2-5	CSVALGGRVETQYF	TGCAGCGTCGCGCTAGGGGGCAGGGTTGAGACCCAGTACTTC
many	-	TRBV12-3/TRBV12-4	TRBJ1-5	CASSFGWQRPQHF	TGTGCCAGCAGTTTTGGGTGGCAACGGCCCCAGCATTTT
many	-	TRBV28	TRBJ1-5	CASRIGRYSNQPQHF	TGTGCCAGCAGGATTGGACGATATAGCAATCAGCCCCAGCATTTT
many	-	TRBV7-9	TRBJ2-7	CASSSYNSYEQYF	TGTGCCAGCAGCTCCTACAACTCCTACGAGCAGTACTTC
many	TRBD2	TRBV29-1	TRBJ2-1	CSVEEGRGGSYNEQFF	TGCAGCGTTGAAGAGGGGCGCGGGGGCTCCTACAATGAGCAGTTCTTC
many	TRBD1	TRBV27	TRBJ1-2	CASSLGRGDYGYTF	TGTGCCAGCAGTTTGGGCAGGGGGGACTATGGCTACACCTTC
many	-	TRBV9	TRBJ2-3	CASSPRPTSTDTQYF	TGTGCCAGCAGCCCCCGACCTACTAGCACAGATACGCAGTATTTT